This TCR beta chain was sequenced in a study of OX40 agonist ivuxolimab in advanced cancers. Study overall: Dosing consisted of intravenous ivuxolimab at 0.01 to 10 mg/kg every 2 weeks.

V was clipped by 0 bases and J by 5 bases, with 5 bases between them. Germline V gives CDR1 MGHRA, CDR2 YSYEKL. This CDR3 has 14 amino acids. Some clones are missing from TCRdb's copy, which holds only in-frame ones; the method was immunoSEQ multiplex PCR. This table holds about 50,000 clones, more than 70% found once. Study results and limitations: There was clonal expansion of CD4+ and CD8+ blood T cells by week 6 at 0.1 to 3.0 mg/kg.

To note about this clone: The target antigen is unknown.

The source is an adult with an advanced solid tumor such as melanoma, head and neck, liver or kidney cancer. The material sequenced was CD4+ or CD8+ T cells sorted from blood, taken in a trial of the OX40 agonist ivuxolimab. The V and J genes are TRBV4-1 and TRBJ1-6; D is ambiguous. As DNA, the CDR3 is TGCGCCAGCAGCCAAGACATAAATAATTCACCCCTCCACTTT. Protein: CASSQDINNSPLHF.